This is a list of T cell receptor beta chains from one sample in a study of control samples from healthy donors and cancer patients. TCRdb's copy holds only in-frame clones and misses some; the assay was immunoSEQ multiplex PCR. Of about 140,000 clones listed, around 90% are singletons. The sequencing sample was made of blood. Receptor source: a man aged 30 to 45 in good health. The CDR3 runs from the conserved cysteine through the conserved F or W. Fields, in order: clone size, D gene, V gene, J gene, CDR3 DNA, CDR3 protein. The D gene is left open where the match is weak. Not every row has a clone size; where given, it reads once, few, many or a size class.

>NA|NA|TRBV11-2|TRBJ2-1
TGTGCCAGCAGCCCTCTCAATGAGCAGTTCTTC
CASSPLNEQFF
>NA|NA|TRBV19|TRBJ1-2
TGTGCCAGTAGTATTAATAGAGGGCGCGGCAGGGCGGATGGCTACACCTTC
CASSINRGRGRADGYTF
>once|NA|TRBV5-6|TRBJ2-7
TGTGCCAGCAGCCGCGGACGGGCTGCCTACGAGCAGTACTTC
CASSRGRAAYEQYF
>NA|NA|TRBV24-1|TRBJ2-5
TGTGCCACCAGTGATTCTGGACGGCCCCAAGAGACCCAGTACTTC
CATSDSGRPQETQYF
>NA|TRBD2|TRBV5-5|TRBJ2-1
TGTGCCAGCAGCTCCCTAGCGGGCCCCTACAATGAGCAGTTCTTC
CASSSLAGPYNEQFF
>NA|TRBD2|TRBV25-1|TRBJ2-1
TGTGCCAGCAGTGAACCGGGACTAGCGGGAGTTAATGAGCAGTTCTTC
CASSEPGLAGVNEQFF
>NA|NA|TRBV5-4|TRBJ2-2
TGTGCCAGCACCGACACCGGGGAGCTGTTTTTT
CASTDTGELFF
>few|NA|TRBV5-1|TRBJ2-2
TGCGCCAGCACGGACAGAAACACCGGGGAGCTGTTTTTT
CASTDRNTGELFF
>NA|NA|TRBV4-1|TRBJ1-6
TGCGCCAGCAGCCCCCTCGAGAGGGCTTCACCCCTCCACTTT
CASSPLERASPLHF
>NA|TRBD2|TRBV19|TRBJ2-1
TGTGCCAGTACACTAGCGGGGGGACTCTACAATGAGCAGTTCTTC
CASTLAGGLYNEQFF
>NA|NA|TRBV10-1|TRBJ2-7
TGCGCCAGCCTACCTGGTCGGCAACCATACGAGCAGTACTTC
CASLPGRQPYEQYF
>NA|NA|TRBV3-1/TRBV3-2|TRBJ2-2
TGTGCCAGCAGCCAACGTAGCCCCCGCAACACCGGGGAGCTGTTTTTT
CASSQRSPRNTGELFF
>few|NA|TRBV18|TRBJ1-1
TGTGCCAGCTCCTTTTCAGAGAACACTGAAGCTTTCTTT
CASSFSENTEAFF
>NA|NA|TRBV30|TRBJ1-3
TGTGCCTGGAGTACCCTTACCGGGACATTGTACTCTGGAAACACCATATATTTT
CAWSTLTGTLYSGNTIYF